The 24 T cell receptor beta chains presented below share a single source sample, sequenced in a study of T cells after yellow fever vaccination. A single record per CDR3 protein comes from TCRdb applying MiXCR to the 5' RACE reads. The sample carries some 400,000 distinct CDR3 sequences, roughly 6.2% recorded once. The sequencing here drew on PBMCs, taken 5 days after the yellow fever booster vaccination. All receptors derive from a man under 40 who received the YFV17D yellow fever vaccine.

The sample holds a few counts of this clonotype. This chain connects TRBV27 to TRBJ2-7, with D possibly being TRBD1 or TRBD2 (5 bases each). The CDR3 totals 17 residues. V lost 5 bases, J lost 0 bases, and 20 bases lay in between. Germline-derived CDR1 and CDR2 are MNHEY and SMNVEV (reference sequence). CDR3 amino acids: CASSLRGNRDLSYEQYF. The DNA for the CDR3 is TGTGCCAGCAGTCTTAGAGGGAACCGGGACCTCTCCTACGAGCAGTACTTC.

A few counts support this clonotype. The rearrangement uses TRBV20-1 and TRBJ2-7; 8 bases match TRBD2. CDR1 and CDR2 (germline): DFQATT, SNEGSKA (reference sequence). This CDR3 has 14 amino acids. Trimming cost V 4 bases and J 0 bases; bases outside gene matches: 5. For the CDR3, the DNA is TGCAGTGCTAAATGGAGCGGGGGCTCCTACGAGCAGTACTTC. The encoded protein is CSAKWSGGSYEQYF.

This clonotype was detected many times. The chain couples TRBV20-1 to TRBJ2-3; D is possibly TRBD2 (6 bases). The CDR3 sequence is 14 residues long. V lost 0 bases to trimming and J lost 2 bases, with 9 bases between them. The V gene's germline CDR1 is DFQATT and CDR2 SNEGSKA (reference sequence). The CDR3: CSAREAGLTDTQYF. The CDR3 DNA is TGCAGTGCTAGAGAGGCGGGGCTCACAGATACGCAGTATTTT.

The sample holds many counts of this clonotype. The rearrangement links TRBV12-3 or TRBV12-4 to TRBJ2-1; 7 positions match TRBD2. V lost 1 base and J lost 9; bases outside the gene matches: 3. The length of the CDR3 is 13 residues. CDR3 amino acids: CASSLGGRFEQFF. CDR3 sequence (DNA): TGTGCCAGCAGTTTAGGCGGGAGATTTGAGCAGTTCTTC.

This clonotype was seen many times. This chain's CDR3 is CASRGQGGTGELFF. CDR3 coding DNA: TGTGCCAGCAGAGGACAGGGGGGTACCGGGGAGCTGTTTTTT. V is TRBV25-1 and J is TRBJ2-2; 10 nucleotides align to TRBD1. The V gene's germline CDR1 is MGHDK and CDR2 SYGVNS. Germline trimming cut 6 bases from V and 5 bases from J; bases unmatched to any gene: 3. The CDR3 sequence is 14 residues long.

This clonotype has a handful of counts. The rearrangement links TRBV3-1 to TRBJ1-1; TRBD1 is a possible D gene (5 bases). Trimming shortened V by 1 base and J by 3 bases, and 12 bases separated the two germline ends. Looked up from germline, CDR1 is LGHDT and CDR2 is YNNKEL (reference sequence). This CDR3 contains 15 residues. In DNA, the CDR3 is TGTGCCAGCAGCCAAGTCCCTGCCAGGGACACTGAAGCTTTCTTT. It encodes CASSQVPARDTEAFF. Complete variable domain (other parts from reference TRBV3-1 and TRBJ1-1): DTAVSQTPKYLVTQMGNDKSIKCEQNLGHDTMYWYKQDSKKFLKIMFSYNNKELIINETVPNRFSPKSPDKAHLNLHINSLELGDSAVYFCASSQVPARDTEAFFGQGTRLTVV.

Many counts were recorded for this clonotype. The genes are TRBV4-2 and TRBJ2-3, with TRBD2 as a possible D gene (5 bases). This CDR3 contains 14 residues. Trimming stripped 1 base from V and 1 base from J, with 6 bases between. CDR1 and CDR2 from the germline V gene are LGHNA and YNFKEQ. The CDR3 coding sequence is TGTGCCAGCAGCCAAGGAGCGGGCACAGATACGCAGTATTTT. Its protein is CASSQGAGTDTQYF.

This clonotype was detected only a few times. The chain combines TRBV27 with TRBJ2-3, with TRBD1 identical over 7 bases. V gave up 6 bases and J gave up 4 bases; unmatched junction bases: 13. Per germline, CDR1 MNHEY and CDR2 SMNVEV (reference sequence). The CDR3 has 16 residues. The CDR3 bases are TGTGCCAGCAGGCTGAGACAGGGAAGGGCCCCAGATACGCAGTATTTT. Amino acid sequence: CASRLRQGRAPDTQYF.

This clonotype was counted between two and nine times. V gene TRBV20-1 combines with J gene TRBJ2-7; 9 positions match TRBD2. The CDR3 has 13 amino acids. Unmatched junction bases numbered 4, after V lost 3 bases and J lost 4 bases. Per the germline V gene, CDR1 is DFQATT and CDR2 is SNEGSKA (reference sequence). CDR3 in amino acids: CSASSGRSYEQYF. The CDR3 nucleotides are TGCAGTGCTAGTAGCGGGAGAAGTTACGAGCAGTACTTC.

V gene TRBV21-1 combines with J gene TRBJ2-1. TRBV21-1 is given as a pseudogene. The CDR3 sequence is 10 residues long. CDR3 region: CASDLSEQFF. DNA of the CDR3: TGTGCCAGCGATCTCAGTGAGCAGTTCTTC.

The sample holds many counts of this clonotype. The chain has TRBV5-1 and TRBJ2-7; a weak D match, TRBD2 (6 bases). CDR1 SGHRS and CDR2 YFSETQ come from the germline V gene. The CDR3 loop spans 12 amino acids. Trimming pared 4 bases from V and 3 bases from J, leaving 8 bases between. The CDR3 DNA reads as TGCGCCAGCAGCCGGGGACTCTACGAGCAGTACTTC. It is translated as CASSRGLYEQYF.

CDR3 in amino acids: CSARDAGRANTGELFF. The CDR3 nucleotides are TGCAGTGCTAGAGATGCCGGGCGGGCGAACACCGGGGAGCTGTTTTTT. The chain carries TRBV20-1 and TRBJ2-2; the D gene is possibly TRBD2 (5 bases). V was clipped by 0 bases and J by 0 bases, with 11 bases between them. From germline, CDR1 is DFQATT and CDR2 SNEGSKA (reference sequence). The CDR3 length is 16 residues.

This clonotype appeared many times. V gene TRBV5-1 combines with J gene TRBJ2-2; 8 bases are a match to TRBD2. Germline CDR1 is SGHRS and CDR2 is YFSETQ. CDR3 length: 16 amino acids. V shed 4 bases and J 7 bases; nucleotides not matched to a gene: 12. The CDR3: CASSADWAGGHGELFF. CDR3 DNA: TGCGCCAGCAGCGCGGACTGGGCGGGAGGACACGGGGAGCTGTTTTTT. The complete variable domain, with remaining parts taken from reference TRBV5-1 and TRBJ2-2, reads KAGVTQTPRYLIKTRGQQVTLSCSPISGHRSVSWYQQTPGQGLQFLFEYFSETQRNKGNFPGRFSGRQFSNSRSEMNVSTLELGDSALYLCASSADWAGGHGELFFGEGSRLTVL.

This clonotype was observed a few times. J is TRBJ2-5 and V is TRBV4-2; 11 nucleotides line up with TRBD1. The length of the CDR3 is 19 residues. Germline loops: CDR1 LGHNA, CDR2 YNFKEQ. Trimming at V came to 0 bases and at J to 3 bases, leaving 12 bases not matched to a gene. The CDR3 sequence is CASSQERGTGGTREETQYF. The CDR3 DNA is TGTGCCAGCAGCCAAGAGAGGGGGACAGGGGGGACCCGAGAAGAGACCCAGTACTTC.

This clonotype was counted many times. The V and J genes are TRBV20-1 and TRBJ2-7; 7 nucleotides match TRBD1. The junction had 4 bases not matched to a gene; V was cut back by 5 bases and J by 0 bases. In germline, CDR1 is DFQATT, CDR2 SNEGSKA (reference sequence). The CDR3 sequence is 13 residues long. CDR3 nucleotides: TGCAGTGCTGTAAGGACAGGCTCCTACGAGCAGTACTTC. Translating it yields CSAVRTGSYEQYF.

V usage is TRBV14 and J usage is TRBJ2-1; tentatively, D is TRBD2 (6 bases). Per the germline V gene, CDR1 is SGHDN and CDR2 is FVKESK. CDR3 length: 17 residues. Trimming shortened V by 0 bases and J by 4 bases, and 16 bases separated the two germline ends. The CDR3 is CASSQDPHRAGYNEQFF. CDR3 DNA sequence: TGTGCCAGCAGCCAAGATCCACATCGGGCGGGATACAATGAGCAGTTCTTC.

CDR3 bases: TGTGCCAGTAGCCACGCGGGGGGGAGCTCCTACGAGCAGTACTTC. Translation: CASSHAGGSSYEQYF. This chain connects TRBV19 to TRBJ2-7; 9 nucleotides align to TRBD2. From germline, CDR1 is LNHDA and CDR2 SQIVND (reference sequence). The CDR3 spans 15 residues. The trim removed 6 bases at V and 0 bases at J, leaving 6 bases unmatched.

This clonotype appeared many times. The V gene is TRBV2, the J gene TRBJ1-5, with unresolved D. Between the trimmed V and J ends, which lost 8 bases and 1 base, there was a span of 15 bases. The CDR3 runs to 15 residues. CDR1 and CDR2 (germline): SNHLY, FYNNEI. CDR3 bases: TGTGCCAGCGACGGAACCATGCGGAGCAATCAGCCCCAGCATTTT. The encoded protein is CASDGTMRSNQPQHF.

In its sample, this clonotype was seen a few times. This chain joins TRBV5-5 and TRBJ2-1, with 11 positions matching TRBD2. The CDR3 runs to 14 residues. Per the germline V gene, CDR1 is SGHKS and CDR2 is YYEKEE (reference sequence). Trimming removed 6 bases from V and 7 bases from J; junction bases left unmatched: 6. The CDR3 spells CASIRTSGQNEQFF. The CDR3 DNA reads as TGTGCCAGCATTCGGACTAGCGGGCAAAATGAGCAGTTCTTC.

Many counts were recorded for this clonotype. The CDR3 is CASSHYGQGQPQHF. Here the CDR3 DNA reads TGTGCCAGCAGTCATTATGGACAGGGACAGCCCCAGCATTTT. The chain recombines TRBV27 with TRBJ1-5; 8 bases align to TRBD1. CDR3 length: 14 amino acids. In germline, CDR1 is MNHEY, CDR2 SMNVEV (reference sequence). Trimming at V came to 5 bases and at J to 7 bases, leaving 7 bases not matched to a gene.

The J gene is TRBJ1-6, the V gene TRBV20-1, with TRBD1 as a possible D gene (5 bases). Deletions cut 5 bases from V and 1 base from J, with 12 bases between. CDR1 is DFQATT and CDR2 is SNEGSKA in the germline V gene (reference sequence). The CDR3 is made up of 15 amino acids. The CDR3 DNA is TGCAGTGCTTTAGGGTCAGGGTCCTATAATTCACCCCTCCACTTT. Protein product: CSALGSGSYNSPLHF.

The rearrangement joins TRBV5-6 to TRBJ2-1, with D perhaps being TRBD1 or TRBD2 (5 bases each). Germline V CDR1 and CDR2: SGHDT, YYEEEE. V was pared by 0 bases and J by 9 bases, with 13 bases between. The CDR3 is 14 residues long. The CDR3 is CASSLEQGEGEQFF. CDR3 coding DNA: TGTGCCAGCAGCTTGGAGCAGGGCGAGGGTGAGCAGTTCTTC.

This rearrangement joins TRBV5-6 to TRBJ2-3; TRBD2 matches at 7 bases. The CDR3 has 18 amino acids. With V trimmed by 2 bases and J by 3 bases, 15 bases remained unmatched. CDR1 is SGHDT, CDR2 YYEEEE, per germline. The CDR3, as DNA: TGTGCCAGCAGCTTACGGGCACTACTAGCGTTTGAGACAGATACGCAGTATTTT. Residues: CASSLRALLAFETDTQYF. The variable domain in full, completed from reference TRBV5-6 and TRBJ2-3, reads DAGVTQSPTHLIKTRGQQVTLRCSPKSGHDTVSWYQQALGQGPQFIFQYYEEEERQRGNFPDRFSGHQFPNYSSELNVNALLLGDSALYLCASSLRALLAFETDTQYFGPGTRLTVL.

The V and J genes are TRBV20-1 and TRBJ2-7; 9 bases map to TRBD1. Germline V lookup: CDR1 DFQATT, CDR2 SNEGSKA (reference sequence). CDR3 length: 13 amino acids. As DNA, the CDR3 is TGCAGCGGTGGGGACAGGGAAGCCTACGAGCAGTACTTC. Translating gives CSGGDREAYEQYF.